This T cell receptor (beta chain) was identified during a study of T-cell memory formation after mild COVID-19. Overall study: Largely, the TCR clusters proved donor specific.

The trim removed 3 bases at V and 10 bases at J, leaving 3 bases unmatched. The CDR3 has 12 residues. Germline loops: CDR1 SGHRS, CDR2 YFSETQ. Concerning this clonotype itself: The antigen is not known.

Each CDR3 protein is one row after TCRdb ran MiXCR on the 5' RACE reads. The profile shows more than 300,000 distinct CDR3 sequences, 13% to 15% of them singletons. General study results and limits: Contracting clones from day 15 to 85 had balanced CD4/CD8; later expanders favoured CD4+. Among clones peaking at day 37 in the second wave, SARS-CoV-2 specificity remained unconfirmed. Some clones that responded turned up in pre-infection memory, which suggests that cross-reactive memory joined in.

Sequencing used PBMCs or a T cell subset sorted from them (not recorded which). This clonotype originated in a man between 18 and 35 years old who had mild COVID-19 (a few samples of this study predate the infection). Cell type and time point are not known. This chain uses TRBV5-1 with TRBJ2-1, with 8 bases lining up with TRBD2. For the CDR3, the DNA is TGCGCCAGCAGCTACACTAGCGGAGAGCAGTTCTTC. Translated: CASSYTSGEQFF.